This T cell receptor (beta chain) was retrieved from a study of blood T cell repertoires in COVID-19. Study background: Whether acute or convalescent, the COVID-19 samples came from the United States, Italy and Spain.

Using immunoSEQ multiplex PCR, the repertoire was profiled, and TCRdb retains in-frame clones only, with some absent. The sample lists 200,000 to 300,000 clones, 84% seen once, with 4% to 5% in the top ten. Germline-derived CDR1 and CDR2 are LNHNV and YYDKDF (reference sequence). Deletions cut 1 base from V and 6 bases from J, with 12 bases between. This CDR3 spans 15 amino acids. The source of this sequence is a man aged 55 to 69 with acute or convalescent COVID-19. The chain joins TRBV15 to TRBJ2-2; perhaps TRBD1 as D (5 bases). The specimen was peripheral blood. CDR3 amino acids: CATSRALVGAGELFF. In DNA form, the CDR3 reads TGTGCCACCAGCAGAGCGTTGGTAGGGGCCGGGGAGCTGTTTTTT.